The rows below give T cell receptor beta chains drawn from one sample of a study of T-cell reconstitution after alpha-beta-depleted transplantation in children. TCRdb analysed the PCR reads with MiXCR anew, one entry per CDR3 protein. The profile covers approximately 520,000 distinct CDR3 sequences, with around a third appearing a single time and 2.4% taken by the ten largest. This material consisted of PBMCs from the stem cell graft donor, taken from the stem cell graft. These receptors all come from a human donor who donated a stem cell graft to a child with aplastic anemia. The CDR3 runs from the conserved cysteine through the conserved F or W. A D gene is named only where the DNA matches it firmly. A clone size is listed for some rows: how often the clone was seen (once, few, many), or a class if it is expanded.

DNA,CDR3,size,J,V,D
TGCGCCAGCAGCTTTAATTCTAAGGTTGGCGAGCAGTACTTC,CASSFNSKVGEQYF,.,TRBJ2-7,TRBV5-1,.
TGCGCCAGCAGCCTAGCCGGGACAGGGGAGTGGTTTGGAACCTACGAGCAGTACTTC,CASSLAGTGEWFGTYEQYF,.,TRBJ2-7,TRBV5-1,TRBD1
TGTGCCAGCAGCGTAGGGGGAGGGCGCGGGATCACTGAAGCTTTCTTT,CASSVGGGRGITEAFF,.,TRBJ1-1,TRBV9,.
TGTGCCAGCAGCTCGGCTAGCGGGAACACCGGGGAGCTGTTTTTT,CASSSASGNTGELFF,.,TRBJ2-2,TRBV7-2,TRBD2
TGTGCCAGCAGCTTGGGACATTCAGGGTCCCAAGAGACCCAGTACTTC,CASSLGHSGSQETQYF,few,TRBJ2-5,TRBV5-5,.
TGCAGTGCTAGAGACCCCGGTTATGTCTACGGCTACACCTTC,CSARDPGYVYGYTF,.,TRBJ1-2,TRBV20-1,.
TGCAGTGCTAGAGAACGACTAGCGGCCGCCGCTGAGCAGTTCTTC,CSARERLAAAAEQFF,.,TRBJ2-1,TRBV20-1,TRBD2
TGTGCCTGGAGACCGGGACTAGCGCTTCCACCTGAGGGGGAGCTGTTTTTT,CAWRPGLALPPEGELFF,.,TRBJ2-2,TRBV30,TRBD2
TGTGCCAGCAGCCTCAACCGTCTGGGAACAGATACGCAGTATTTT,CASSLNRLGTDTQYF,.,TRBJ2-3,TRBV9,.
TGTGCCAGCAGCTTGGACGGGACAGGGGAGGGCTATGGCTACACCTTC,CASSLDGTGEGYGYTF,few,TRBJ1-2,TRBV5-5,TRBD1
TGTGCCAGCAGCCTAAGGGACAGTAGCACAGATACGCAGTATTTT,CASSLRDSSTDTQYF,few,TRBJ2-3,TRBV7-9,TRBD1
TGTGCCAGCAGCCCGGATCGACAACTCCAAGAGACCCAGTACTTC,CASSPDRQLQETQYF,few,TRBJ2-5,TRBV7-6,.
TGTGCCAGCGTTTACGAGCAGTACTTC,CASVYEQYF,.,TRBJ2-7,TRBV9,.
TGTGCCATCAGTGAGGGGGGGAGAAGAAACACTGAAGCTTTCTTT,CAISEGGRRNTEAFF,.,TRBJ1-1,TRBV10-3,.
TGTGCCAGCAGTGAATACAGGGATGCTTTCTTT,CASSEYRDAFF,few,TRBJ1-1,TRBV25-1,.
TGTGCCACCAGCAGAGGGGTCATGAACACTGAAGCTTTCTTT,CATSRGVMNTEAFF,few,TRBJ1-1,TRBV15,.
TGTGCCAGTAGTACTGACAGGGTCGAGCAGTTCTTC,CASSTDRVEQFF,.,TRBJ2-1,TRBV19,TRBD1
TGTGCCAGCAGCGTAGCGGCAGGGGGCCAGTATGGCTACACCTTC,CASSVAAGGQYGYTF,few,TRBJ1-2,TRBV9,TRBD1
TGCAGCGCTCTTGACAGCGCTAATTCACCCCTCCACTTT,CSALDSANSPLHF,few,TRBJ1-6,TRBV29-1,.
TGTGCCATCAGTGAGTCGGGACAAGCTGGATCGTTCTTC,CAISESGQAGSFF,.,TRBJ2-1,TRBV10-3,.
TGCAGCGTTGAGCTACAGAGGAACACTGAAGCTTTCTTT,CSVELQRNTEAFF,few,TRBJ1-1,TRBV29-1,.
TGTGCCACCAGCAGAGACACGGACAGGAAAGATACGCAGTATTTT,CATSRDTDRKDTQYF,few,TRBJ2-3,TRBV15,TRBD1
TGTGCCAGCAGTTCCCGGACCTACGTCGCCGGGGAGCTGTTTTTT,CASSSRTYVAGELFF,.,TRBJ2-2,TRBV27,.
TGTGCCACCAGCCCCGATAACCTCCCGGGACAGGGACAGTATTTT,CATSPDNLPGQGQYF,.,TRBJ2-3,TRBV15,TRBD1